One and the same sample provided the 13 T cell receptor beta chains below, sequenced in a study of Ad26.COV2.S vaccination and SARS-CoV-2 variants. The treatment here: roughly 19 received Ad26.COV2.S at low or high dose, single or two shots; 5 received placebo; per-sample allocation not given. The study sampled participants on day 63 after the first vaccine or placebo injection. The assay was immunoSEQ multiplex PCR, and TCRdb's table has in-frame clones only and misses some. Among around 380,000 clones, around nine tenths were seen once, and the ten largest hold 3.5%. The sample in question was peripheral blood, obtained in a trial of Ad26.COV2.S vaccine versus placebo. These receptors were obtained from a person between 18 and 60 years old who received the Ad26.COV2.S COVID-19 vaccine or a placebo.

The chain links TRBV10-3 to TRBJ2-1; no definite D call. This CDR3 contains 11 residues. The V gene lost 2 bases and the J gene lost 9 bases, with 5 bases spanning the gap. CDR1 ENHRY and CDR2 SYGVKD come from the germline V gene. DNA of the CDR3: TGTGCCATCAGTGAGGTCGGTGAGCAGTTCTTC. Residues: CAISEVGEQFF.

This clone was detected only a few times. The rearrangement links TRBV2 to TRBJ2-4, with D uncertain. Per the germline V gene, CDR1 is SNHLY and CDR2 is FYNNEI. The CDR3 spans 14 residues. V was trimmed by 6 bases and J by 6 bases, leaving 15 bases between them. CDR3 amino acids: CASSPPIERNIQYF. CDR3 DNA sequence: TGTGCCAGCAGCCCCCCGATCGAGAGAAACATTCAGTACTTC.

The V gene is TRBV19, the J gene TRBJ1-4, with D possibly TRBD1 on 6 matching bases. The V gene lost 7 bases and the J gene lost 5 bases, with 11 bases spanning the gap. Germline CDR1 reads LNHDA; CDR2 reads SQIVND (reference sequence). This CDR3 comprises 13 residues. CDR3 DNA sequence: TGTGCCAGTACGGGACACCTGAATGAAAAACTGTTTTTT. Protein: CASTGHLNEKLFF.

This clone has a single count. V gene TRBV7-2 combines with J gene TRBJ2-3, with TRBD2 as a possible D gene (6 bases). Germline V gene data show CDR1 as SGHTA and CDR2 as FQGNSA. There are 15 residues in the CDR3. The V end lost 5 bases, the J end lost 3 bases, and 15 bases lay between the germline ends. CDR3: CASSPGRRGTDTQYF. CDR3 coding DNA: TGTGCCAGCAGCCCAGGGAGACGGGGGACAGATACGCAGTATTTT.

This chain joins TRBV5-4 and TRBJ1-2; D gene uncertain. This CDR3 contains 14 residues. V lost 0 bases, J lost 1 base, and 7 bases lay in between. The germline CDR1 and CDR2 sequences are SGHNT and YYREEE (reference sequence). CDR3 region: CASSLVGVNYGYTF. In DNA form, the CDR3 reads TGTGCCAGCAGCTTGGTCGGTGTTAACTATGGCTACACCTTC.

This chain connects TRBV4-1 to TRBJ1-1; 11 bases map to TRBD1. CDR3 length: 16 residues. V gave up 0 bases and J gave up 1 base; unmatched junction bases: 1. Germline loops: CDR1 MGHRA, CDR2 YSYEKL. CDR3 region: CASSQEGQGENTEAFF. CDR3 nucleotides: TGCGCCAGCAGCCAAGAGGGACAGGGGGAGAACACTGAAGCTTTCTTT.

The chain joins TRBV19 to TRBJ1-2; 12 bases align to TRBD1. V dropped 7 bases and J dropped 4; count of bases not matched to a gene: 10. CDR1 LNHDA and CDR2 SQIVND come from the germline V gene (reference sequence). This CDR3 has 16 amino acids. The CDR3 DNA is TGTGCCAGTACCAGGGGGACAGGGGGCTCCCTCTATGGCTACACCTTC. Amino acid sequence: CASTRGTGGSLYGYTF.

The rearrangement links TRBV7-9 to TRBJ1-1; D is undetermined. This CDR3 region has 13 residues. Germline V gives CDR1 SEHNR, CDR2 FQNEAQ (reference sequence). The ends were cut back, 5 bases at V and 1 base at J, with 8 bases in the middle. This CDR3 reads CASSPRKNTEAFF. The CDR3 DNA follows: TGTGCCAGCAGCCCCCGAAAGAACACTGAAGCTTTCTTT.

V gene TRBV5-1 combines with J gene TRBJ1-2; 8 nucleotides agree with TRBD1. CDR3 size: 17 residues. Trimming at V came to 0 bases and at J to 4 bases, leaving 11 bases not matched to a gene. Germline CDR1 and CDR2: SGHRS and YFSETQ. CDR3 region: CASSLGLDIGQGYGYTF. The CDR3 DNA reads TGCGCCAGCAGCTTGGGACTAGATATAGGACAGGGCTATGGCTACACCTTC.

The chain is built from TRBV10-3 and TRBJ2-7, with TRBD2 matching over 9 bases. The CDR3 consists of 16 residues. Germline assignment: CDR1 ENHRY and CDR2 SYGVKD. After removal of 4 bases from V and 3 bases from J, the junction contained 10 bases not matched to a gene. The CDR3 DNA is TGTGCCATCAGTGGATCCCCCGGGACTAGCAGCTACGAGCAGTACTTC. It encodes CAISGSPGTSSYEQYF.

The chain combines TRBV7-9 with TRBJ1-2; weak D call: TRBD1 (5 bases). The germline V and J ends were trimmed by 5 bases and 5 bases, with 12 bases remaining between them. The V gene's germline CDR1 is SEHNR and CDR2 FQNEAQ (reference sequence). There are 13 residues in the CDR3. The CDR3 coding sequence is TGTGCCAGCAGCGGAGGATCAGGGTATGGCTACACCTTC. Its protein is CASSGGSGYGYTF. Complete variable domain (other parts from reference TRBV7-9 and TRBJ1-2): DTGVSQNPRHKITKRGQNVTFRCDPISEHNRLYWYRQTLGQGPEFLTYFQNEAQLEKSRLLSDRFSAERPKGSFSTLEIQRTEQGDSAMYLCASSGGSGYGYTFGSGTRLTVV.

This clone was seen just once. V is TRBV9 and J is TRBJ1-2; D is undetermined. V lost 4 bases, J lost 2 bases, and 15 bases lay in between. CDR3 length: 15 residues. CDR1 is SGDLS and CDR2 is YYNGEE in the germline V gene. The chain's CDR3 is CASSTRSGLNYGYTF. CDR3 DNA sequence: TGTGCCAGCAGCACGAGGAGCGGACTCAACTATGGCTACACCTTC.

The CDR3 loop reads CAWNAGGNEKLFF. The CDR3 coding sequence is TGTGCCTGGAATGCAGGGGGGAATGAAAAACTGTTTTTT. V and J are TRBV30 and TRBJ1-4; 7 bases are shared with TRBD1. Per germline, CDR1 GTSNPN and CDR2 SVGIG (reference sequence). Germline trimming cut 4 bases from V and 5 bases from J; bases unmatched to any gene: 4. This CDR3 comprises 13 residues.